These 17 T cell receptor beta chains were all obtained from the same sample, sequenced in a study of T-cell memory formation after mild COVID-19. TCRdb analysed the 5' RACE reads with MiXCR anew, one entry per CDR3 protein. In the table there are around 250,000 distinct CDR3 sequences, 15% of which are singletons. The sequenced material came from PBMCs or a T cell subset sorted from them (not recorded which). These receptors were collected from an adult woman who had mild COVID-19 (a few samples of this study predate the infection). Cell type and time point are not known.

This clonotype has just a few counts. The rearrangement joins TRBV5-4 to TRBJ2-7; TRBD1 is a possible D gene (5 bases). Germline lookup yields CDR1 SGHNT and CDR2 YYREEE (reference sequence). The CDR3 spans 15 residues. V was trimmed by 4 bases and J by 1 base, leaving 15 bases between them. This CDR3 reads CASSQYQGRSYEQYF. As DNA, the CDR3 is TGTGCCAGCAGCCAGTACCAGGGCAGGTCCTACGAGCAGTACTTC.

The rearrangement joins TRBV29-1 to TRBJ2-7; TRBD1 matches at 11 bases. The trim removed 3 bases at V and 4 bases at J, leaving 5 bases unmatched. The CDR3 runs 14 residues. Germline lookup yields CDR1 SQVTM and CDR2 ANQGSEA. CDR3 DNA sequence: TGCAGCGTTGAGGCCGGGACAGGGGGATACGAGCAGTACTTC. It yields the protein CSVEAGTGGYEQYF.

The CDR3 DNA sequence: TGCGCCAGCAGCTTGGTAGATCTACAACCCTACAATGAGCAGTTCTTC. Protein product: CASSLVDLQPYNEQFF. The chain links TRBV5-1 to TRBJ2-1; D is unclear. The CDR3 runs 16 residues. The germline V gene has CDR1 SGHRS and CDR2 YFSETQ. V lost 0 bases and J lost 2, with 12 bases in between.

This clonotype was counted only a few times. The CDR3 protein is CASSYLQPAGIQYF. CDR3 bases: TGTGCCAGCAGTTACTTACAACCTGCGGGCATTCAGTACTTC. The V call is TRBV6-2 or TRBV6-3, the J call TRBJ2-4; the D gene is possibly TRBD2 (5 bases). The CDR3 loop spans 14 amino acids. V lost 1 base and J lost 9, with 13 bases in between. Germline loops: CDR1 MNHEY, CDR2 SVGEGT.

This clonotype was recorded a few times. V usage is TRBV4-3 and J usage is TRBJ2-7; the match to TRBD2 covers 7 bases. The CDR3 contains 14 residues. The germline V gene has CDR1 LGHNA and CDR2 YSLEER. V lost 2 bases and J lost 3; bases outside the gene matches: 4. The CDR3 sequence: CASSQRREHYEQYF. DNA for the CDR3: TGCGCCAGCAGCCAAAGGCGGGAGCACTACGAGCAGTACTTC.

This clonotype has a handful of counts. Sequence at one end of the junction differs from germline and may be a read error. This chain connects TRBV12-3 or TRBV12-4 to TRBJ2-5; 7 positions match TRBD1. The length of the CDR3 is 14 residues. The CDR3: CASSPRMGDSVLHF. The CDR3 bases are TGTGCCAGCAGTCCGAGGATGGGGGACAGCGTTCTCCACTTC.

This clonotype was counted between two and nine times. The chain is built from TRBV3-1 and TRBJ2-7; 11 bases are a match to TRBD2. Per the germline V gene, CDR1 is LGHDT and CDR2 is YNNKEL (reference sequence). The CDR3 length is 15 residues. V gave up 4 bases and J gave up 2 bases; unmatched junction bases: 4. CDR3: CASSRLLAGAYEQYF. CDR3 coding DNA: TGTGCCAGCAGCCGACTACTAGCGGGGGCCTACGAGCAGTACTTC.

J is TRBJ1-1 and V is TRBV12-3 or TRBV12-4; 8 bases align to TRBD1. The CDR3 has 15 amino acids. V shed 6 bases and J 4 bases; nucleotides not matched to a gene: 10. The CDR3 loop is CASSPMDRDSTEAFF. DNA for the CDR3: TGTGCCAGCAGCCCTATGGACAGGGATAGCACTGAAGCTTTCTTT.

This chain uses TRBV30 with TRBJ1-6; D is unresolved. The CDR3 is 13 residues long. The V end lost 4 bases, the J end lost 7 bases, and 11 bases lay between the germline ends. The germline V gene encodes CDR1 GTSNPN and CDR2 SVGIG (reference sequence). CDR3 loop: CAWTGAPNSPLHF. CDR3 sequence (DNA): TGTGCCTGGACCGGAGCACCGAATTCACCCCTCCACTTT.

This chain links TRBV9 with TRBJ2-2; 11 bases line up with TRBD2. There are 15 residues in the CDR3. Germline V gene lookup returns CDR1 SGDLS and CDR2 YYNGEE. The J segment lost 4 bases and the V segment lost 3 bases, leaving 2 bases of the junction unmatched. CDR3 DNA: TGTGCCAGCAGCGCTAGCGGGAGGTCCACCGGGGAGCTGTTTTTT. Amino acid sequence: CASSASGRSTGELFF.

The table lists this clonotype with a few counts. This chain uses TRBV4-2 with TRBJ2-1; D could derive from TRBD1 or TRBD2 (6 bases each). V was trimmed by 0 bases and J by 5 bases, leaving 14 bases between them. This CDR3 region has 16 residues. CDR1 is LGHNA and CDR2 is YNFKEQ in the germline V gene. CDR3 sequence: CASSQDLQGRHNEQFF. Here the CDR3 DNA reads TGTGCCAGCAGCCAAGATCTCCAGGGGAGGCACAATGAGCAGTTCTTC.

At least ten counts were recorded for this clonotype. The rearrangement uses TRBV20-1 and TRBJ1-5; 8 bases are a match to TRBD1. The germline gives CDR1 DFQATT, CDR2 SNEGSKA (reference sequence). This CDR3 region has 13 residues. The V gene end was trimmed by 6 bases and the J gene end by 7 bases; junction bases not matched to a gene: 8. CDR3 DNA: TGCAGTGCCCAGGACAGGGCCACCCAGCCCCAGCATTTT. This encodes CSAQDRATQPQHF.

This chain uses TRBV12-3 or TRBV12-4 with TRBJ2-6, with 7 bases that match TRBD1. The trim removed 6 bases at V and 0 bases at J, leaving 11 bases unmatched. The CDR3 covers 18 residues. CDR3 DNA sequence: TGTGCCAGCAGCCCTAGAACAGGGGCCTACTCTGGGGCCAACGTCCTGACTTTC. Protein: CASSPRTGAYSGANVLTF.

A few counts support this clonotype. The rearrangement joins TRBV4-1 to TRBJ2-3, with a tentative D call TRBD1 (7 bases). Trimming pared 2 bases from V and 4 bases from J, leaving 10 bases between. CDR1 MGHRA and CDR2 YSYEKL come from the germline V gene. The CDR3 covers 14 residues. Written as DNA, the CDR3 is TGCGCCAGCAGCCAACCAGGGGGGCCAGATACGCAGTATTTT. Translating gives CASSQPGGPDTQYF.

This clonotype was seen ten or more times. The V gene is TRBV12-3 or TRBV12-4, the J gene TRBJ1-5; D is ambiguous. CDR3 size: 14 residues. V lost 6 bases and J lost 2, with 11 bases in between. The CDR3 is CASSRGWGNQPQHF. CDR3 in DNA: TGTGCCAGCAGCCGAGGGTGGGGCAATCAGCCCCAGCATTTT.

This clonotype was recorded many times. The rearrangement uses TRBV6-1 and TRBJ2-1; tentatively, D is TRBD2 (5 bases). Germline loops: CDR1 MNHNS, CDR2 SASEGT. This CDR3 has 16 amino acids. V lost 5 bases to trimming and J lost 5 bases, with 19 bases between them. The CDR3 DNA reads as TGTGCCAGCAGTCTCGAACTTGGACTTCTTAACAATGAGCAGTTCTTC. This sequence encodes CASSLELGLLNNEQFF.

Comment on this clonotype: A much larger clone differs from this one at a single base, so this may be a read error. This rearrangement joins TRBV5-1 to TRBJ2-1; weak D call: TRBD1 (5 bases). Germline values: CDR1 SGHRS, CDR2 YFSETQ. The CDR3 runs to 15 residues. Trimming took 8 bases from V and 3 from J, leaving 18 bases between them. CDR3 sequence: CARSPTLDSYNEQFF. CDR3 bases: TGCGCCAGAAGCCCAACTCTCGACAGCTACAATGAGCAGTTCTTC.